The 24 T cell receptor beta chains below all came from one sample that was sequenced in a study of vaccination effects on CD4 cells after COVID-19. Antigen-specific CD4+ T cells were first expanded with viral peptide pools by the ViraFEST assay and only then sequenced. Following culture for approximately ten days, CD4+ T cells were isolated. Sometime from March through December 2020, the person acquired a SARS-CoV-2 infection that PCR confirmed. These TCRs' antigens remain unknown. Libraries were prepared by immunoSEQ multiplex PCR; TCRdb keeps only in-frame clonotypes and omits some of them. This sample has more than 20,000 clones; 77% occur once, and the top ten carry about 19%. The sequencing here drew on CD4+ T cells from PBMCs cultured with HCoV-NL63 spike peptides, taken before COVID-19 vaccination. Every receptor here comes from a human donor who had a prior SARS-CoV-2 infection.

The chain joins TRBV3-1 (or the pseudogene TRBV3-2) to TRBJ1-4, with TRBD1 matching 9 bases. Trimming removed 4 bases from V and 5 bases from J; junction bases left unmatched: 8. Germline V gene sequence: CDR1 LGHDT, CDR2 YNNKEL (reference sequence). This CDR3 spans 16 amino acids. CDR3 DNA sequence: TGTGCCAGCAGCCGAGCTTGGACAGGGGAAAATGAAAAACTGTTTTTT. Protein sequence: CASSRAWTGENEKLFF.

This chain uses TRBV18 with TRBJ1-1, with a weak D call TRBD1 (6 bases). The V gene lost 1 base and the J gene lost 5 bases, with 17 bases spanning the gap. Germline values: CDR1 KGHSH, CDR2 LQKENI. The CDR3 is made up of 16 amino acids. CDR3 protein: CASSPQGGRRGTEAFF. The DNA of the CDR3 is TGTGCCAGCTCACCACAGGGGGGCCGGAGGGGAACTGAAGCTTTCTTT.

This clone was seen a few times. The gene calls are TRBV30 and TRBJ2-2, with TRBD2 as a possible D gene (5 bases). The CDR3 has 13 amino acids. Germline CDR1 and CDR2: GTSNPN and SVGIG (reference sequence). With 1 base removed from V and 7 bases from J, the gap between germline ends came to 10 bases. DNA of the CDR3: TGTGCCTGGAGTGGCGGGTACAGCGGGGAGCTGTTTTTT. It encodes CAWSGGYSGELFF.

This sequence joins TRBV6-1 and TRBJ1-2; D unresolved. Germline CDR1 reads MNHNS; CDR2 reads SASEGT. V lost 3 bases, J lost 4 bases, and 3 bases lay in between. This CDR3 is built from 11 residues. CDR3 sequence reads: CASSDSYGYTF. Written as DNA, the CDR3 is TGTGCCAGCAGTGACAGCTATGGCTACACCTTC.

The CDR3 nucleotides read TGCGCCAGCAGCCAGGGCTTAGCGGGAGGTGGAGAGACCCAGTACTTC. Translating it yields CASSQGLAGGGETQYF. V is TRBV4-3 and J is TRBJ2-5; 10 bases align to TRBD2. Trimming at V came to 3 bases and at J to 4 bases, leaving 8 bases not matched to a gene. CDR1 LGHNA and CDR2 YSLEER come from the germline V gene. This CDR3 is built from 16 residues.

The chain is built from TRBV30 and TRBJ1-4, with TRBD1 matching 8 bases. This CDR3 comprises 15 residues. V lost 0 bases, J lost 4 bases, and 4 bases stayed unmatched. Germline V CDR1 and CDR2: GTSNPN, SVGIG (reference sequence). DNA of the CDR3: TGTGCCTGGAGTGTAGAGGACAGGGTTAATGAAAAACTGTTTTTT. Amino acids: CAWSVEDRVNEKLFF.

V gene TRBV24-1 combines with J gene TRBJ1-2, with 8 bases identical to TRBD1. CDR1 and CDR2 (germline): KGHDR, SFDVKD. The CDR3 covers 19 residues. The trim removed 2 bases at V and 0 bases at J, leaving 13 bases unmatched. The chain's CDR3 is CATSDSVGGQGKANYGYTF. In DNA, the CDR3 is TGTGCCACCAGTGATTCAGTTGGTGGACAGGGTAAAGCTAACTATGGCTACACCTTC.

This chain connects TRBV7-2 to TRBJ2-2; 7 positions agree with TRBD2. The CDR3 runs 14 residues. Germline V gives CDR1 SGHTA, CDR2 FQGNSA. The trim removed 6 bases at V and 4 bases at J, leaving 5 bases unmatched. The CDR3 spells CASRHASGTGELFF. The CDR3 nucleotides are TGTGCCAGCAGACACGCTAGCGGCACCGGGGAGCTGTTTTTT. The full variable domain, with the rest looked up from reference TRBV7-2 and TRBJ2-2, is GAGVSQSPSNKVTEKGKDVELRCDPISGHTALYWYRQSLGQGLEFLIYFQGNSAPDKSGLPSDRFSAERTGGSVSTLTIQRTQQEDSAVYLCASRHASGTGELFFGEGSRLTVL.

This chain joins TRBV7-6 and TRBJ2-2; D possibly corresponds to TRBD2 (6 bases). Trimming stripped 5 bases from V and 0 bases from J, with 10 bases between. The germline V gene has CDR1 SGHVS and CDR2 FNYEAQ. The CDR3 length is 15 residues. The CDR3 region is CASSRSGPNTGELFF. The CDR3 DNA reads TGTGCCAGCAGCCGAAGCGGGCCGAACACCGGGGAGCTGTTTTTT.

This clone was picked up one time. The chain employs TRBV7-3 and TRBJ1-1; the D gene is possibly TRBD1 (5 bases). V gave up 7 bases and J gave up 7 bases, with 19 bases separating them. The length of the CDR3 is 14 residues. Germline values: CDR1 SGHTA, CDR2 FQGTGA. The CDR3 protein is CASTPSRGRDEAFF. For the CDR3, the DNA is TGTGCCAGCACCCCCTCCCGGGGACGCGATGAAGCTTTCTTT.

The chain carries TRBV7-2 and TRBJ2-3, with 7 bases that match TRBD1. The CDR3 runs 15 residues. Looked up from germline, CDR1 is SGHTA and CDR2 is FQGNSA. V lost 1 base to trimming and J lost 3 bases; unmatched junction nucleotides: 4. CDR3 sequence (DNA): TGTGCCAGCAGCTTAGGACAGGGTCGGACAGATACGCAGTATTTT. This encodes CASSLGQGRTDTQYF.

V gene TRBV2 combines with J gene TRBJ1-3; no clear D gene. Between the trimmed V and J ends, which lost 6 bases and 3 bases, there was a span of 6 bases. The CDR3 covers 12 residues. The germline gives CDR1 SNHLY, CDR2 FYNNEI. CDR3 region: CASRVVGNTIYF. The DNA of the CDR3 is TGTGCCAGCAGAGTGGTTGGAAACACCATATATTTT.

The chain couples TRBV5-6 to TRBJ1-1; 10 bases line up with TRBD1. Germline trimming cut 4 bases from V and 5 bases from J; bases unmatched to any gene: 8. The CDR3 length is 15 residues. Germline-derived CDR1 and CDR2 are SGHDT and YYEEEE. This CDR3 is CASSPLTGGQTEAFF. The CDR3 region has the DNA TGTGCCAGCAGCCCCCTGACAGGGGGCCAGACTGAAGCTTTCTTT.

The gene calls are TRBV7-9 and TRBJ1-2, with D hard to call. Trimming shortened V by 0 bases and J by 4 bases, and 9 bases separated the two germline ends. The germline V gene has CDR1 SEHNR and CDR2 FQNEAQ (reference sequence). The CDR3 contains 14 residues. The CDR3 region has the DNA TGTGCCAGCAGCTTAGCGGTGGGGTCCTATGGCTACACCTTC. Protein product: CASSLAVGSYGYTF.

The chain employs TRBV4-2 and TRBJ2-3, with 9 bases lining up with TRBD2. CDR1 and CDR2 from the germline V gene are LGHNA and YNFKEQ. The CDR3 sequence is 15 residues long. The V segment lost 1 base and the J segment 3 bases; nucleotides outside the gene matches: 2. The CDR3 coding sequence is TGTGCCAGCAGCCAAGTTCTAGCGGGAACAGATACGCAGTATTTT. Its protein product is CASSQVLAGTDTQYF.

This clone was seen a single time. This sequence joins TRBV19 and TRBJ2-2; tentatively, D is TRBD1 or TRBD2 (5 bases each). V lost 10 bases and J lost 4, with 16 bases in between. This CDR3 has 14 residues. Looked up from germline, CDR1 is LNHDA and CDR2 is SQIVND (reference sequence). CDR3 in DNA: TGTGCCAAGACCCCAGGGACGCCCACCGGGGAGCTGTTTTTT. This codes for CAKTPGTPTGELFF.

This rearrangement joins TRBV7-3 to TRBJ2-2, with 8 bases fitting TRBD1. This CDR3 has 15 amino acids. After removal of 5 bases from V and 6 bases from J, the junction contained 8 bases not matched to a gene. Germline values: CDR1 SGHTA, CDR2 FQGTGA. CDR3 sequence reads: CASSLQGASSGELFF. As DNA, the CDR3 is TGTGCCAGCAGCCTCCAGGGGGCCTCATCCGGGGAGCTGTTTTTT.

In DNA form, the CDR3 reads TGTGCCAGCAGTTTCGGTAGAACCCCTGCCTACGAGCAGTACTTC. This encodes CASSFGRTPAYEQYF. The rearrangement links TRBV2 to TRBJ2-7; no reliable D call. Trimming left V 5 bases short and J 2 bases short, with 16 bases between. CDR3 size: 15 residues. The V gene's germline CDR1 is SNHLY and CDR2 FYNNEI. The full variable domain, with the rest looked up from reference TRBV2 and TRBJ2-7, is EPEVTQTPSHQVTQMGQEVILRCVPISNHLYFYWYRQILGQKVEFLVSFYNNEISEKSEIFDDQFSVERPDGSNFTLKIRSTKLEDSAMYFCASSFGRTPAYEQYFGPGTRLTVT.

The chain employs TRBV10-3 and TRBJ2-2; D uncertain. The germline V and J ends were trimmed by 4 bases and 5 bases, with 5 bases remaining between them. The CDR3 spans 12 residues. The germline V gene encodes CDR1 ENHRY and CDR2 SYGVKD. CDR3 sequence: CAISVGTGELFF. CDR3 nucleotide sequence: TGTGCCATCAGTGTGGGGACCGGGGAGCTGTTTTTT.

This clone turned up a few times. Here the CDR3 reads CATSDHGGMQNQPQHF. The CDR3 DNA is TGTGCCACCAGCGACCATGGGGGTATGCAAAATCAGCCCCAGCATTTT. V gene TRBV15 combines with J gene TRBJ1-5; D possibly corresponds to TRBD1 (5 bases). Germline values: CDR1 LNHNV, CDR2 YYDKDF (reference sequence). This CDR3 has 16 residues. V was cut by 5 bases and J by 4 bases, with 18 bases left in between.

The genes are TRBV7-2 and TRBJ2-1, with D tentatively TRBD2 (6 bases). Germline CDR1 and CDR2: SGHTA and FQGNSA. The CDR3 sequence is 13 residues long. Trimming took 5 bases from V and 9 from J, leaving 14 bases between them. CDR3 loop: CASSVGLQSEQFF. As DNA, the CDR3 is TGTGCCAGCAGCGTGGGACTCCAGAGTGAGCAGTTCTTC.

The gene calls are TRBV5-6 and TRBJ2-5, with no clear D. V gave up 1 base and J gave up 5 bases, with 3 bases separating them. CDR3 length: 11 residues. The germline CDR1 and CDR2 sequences are SGHDT and YYEEEE. CDR3 protein: CASSLRETQYF. The CDR3 DNA sequence: TGTGCCAGCAGCTTGCGGGAGACCCAGTACTTC.

This clone was counted only a few times. The chain couples TRBV4-2 to TRBJ2-5; 13 nucleotides line up with TRBD2. V trimming: 3 bases; J trimming: 5 bases; junction bases outside the gene matches: 9. Germline CDR1 and CDR2: LGHNA and YNFKEQ. The CDR3 totals 17 residues. The CDR3 is CASSHPVGTSGTETQYF. The CDR3 coding sequence is TGTGCCAGCAGCCACCCGGTCGGGACTAGCGGGACGGAGACCCAGTACTTC.

V usage is TRBV7-2 and J usage is TRBJ2-3; TRBD2 matches at 8 bases. Losses at the gene ends were 1 base for V and 2 bases for J; bases not matched to a gene: 5. The CDR3 is made up of 16 amino acids. CDR1 SGHTA and CDR2 FQGNSA come from the germline V gene. The CDR3 DNA reads TGTGCCAGCAGCTTAGTTGGAGCGGGGGCCACAGATACGCAGTATTTT. Residues: CASSLVGAGATDTQYF.